The present T cell receptor beta chain was sequenced within a study of T-cell memory formation after mild COVID-19. Overall study results and limits: The study found balanced CD4/CD8 in clones contracting day 15 to 85 and a CD4+ lean in later expanders. Mostly located in CM and EM were contracting CD4+ clones, with contracting CD8+ clones located in EMRA.

This clonotype was found once. The target antigen is unknown. TCRdb redid the calling of the 5' RACE reads with MiXCR, one entry per CDR3 protein. The sample lists around 320,000 distinct CDR3 sequences, 28% occurring once. Germline CDR1 SGHRS, CDR2 YFSETQ. Germline trimming cut 4 bases from V and 8 bases from J; bases unmatched to any gene: 12. The CDR3 contains 16 residues. The chain combines TRBV5-1 with TRBJ1-6; 7 bases agree with TRBD1. This sequence originates from an adult woman who had mild COVID-19 (a few samples of this study predate the infection). Cell type and time point are not known. Sequencing input: PBMCs or a T cell subset sorted from them (not recorded which). The CDR3 here is CASSQGTVGTYSPLHF. The CDR3 nucleotides read TGCGCCAGCAGCCAGGGGACAGTCGGGACCTATTCACCCCTCCACTTT.